The sequence of this TCR beta chain was determined in a study of Graves' ophthalmopathy and Graves' hyperthyroidism. V was trimmed by 5 bases and J by 4 bases, leaving 15 bases between them. Per germline, CDR1 MDHEN and CDR2 SYDVKM. The CDR3 spans 14 residues. The evidence that diagnosis relied on was clinical symptoms, serum thyroxine, TRAb, thyroid ultrasound and orbital computed tomography. Beta-chain TCR CDR3 regions were amplified from RNA transcripts. Scientists carried out first-round RT-PCR using HTBI primers and then a second-round multiplex PCR. MiXCR, applied by TCRdb to the multiplex PCR reads, yields one record per CDR3 protein. This table holds some 350,000 distinct CDR3 sequences, 17% found once. This clonotype has a count of ten or more.

V and J are TRBV28 and TRBJ2-7; D gene ambiguous. The TCR was taken from an adult woman with stable Graves' hyperthyroidism. Sequencing input: peripheral blood. The chain's CDR3 is CASSVSRTVYEQYF. In nucleotides, the CDR3 is TGTGCCAGCAGTGTATCGAGGACGGTGTACGAGCAGTACTTC.